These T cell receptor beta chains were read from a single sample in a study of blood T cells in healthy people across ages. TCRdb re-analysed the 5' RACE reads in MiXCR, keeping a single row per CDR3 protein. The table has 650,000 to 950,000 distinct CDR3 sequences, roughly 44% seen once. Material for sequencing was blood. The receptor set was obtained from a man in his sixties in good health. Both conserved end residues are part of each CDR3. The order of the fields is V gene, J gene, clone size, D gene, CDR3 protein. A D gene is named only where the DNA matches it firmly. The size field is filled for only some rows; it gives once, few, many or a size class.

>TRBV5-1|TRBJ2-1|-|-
CASSLLNSQNEQFF
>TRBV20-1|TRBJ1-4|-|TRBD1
CSARDGTGIRKLFF
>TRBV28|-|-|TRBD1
CASSFSGTVEQYF
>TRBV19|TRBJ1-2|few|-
CASNREGYGYTF
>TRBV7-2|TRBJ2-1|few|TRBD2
CASSSLGRENEQFF
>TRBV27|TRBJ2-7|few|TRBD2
CASRRTSGGSTYEQYF
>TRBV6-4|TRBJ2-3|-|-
CASSATCYSSDTQYF
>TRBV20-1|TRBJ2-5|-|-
CSAPSSRTRAGEQYF
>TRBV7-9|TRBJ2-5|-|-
CASSLEQDQETQYF
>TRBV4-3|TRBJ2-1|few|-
CASSQEGAHYNEQFF
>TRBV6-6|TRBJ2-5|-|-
CASVPWDNQETQYF
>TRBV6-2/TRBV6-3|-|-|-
CASSYRPSSYNEQYF
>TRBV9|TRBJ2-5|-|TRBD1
CASSKGQGGETQYF
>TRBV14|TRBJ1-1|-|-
CASSQANTEAFF
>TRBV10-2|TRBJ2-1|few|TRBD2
CASSRLAGDRGNEQFF
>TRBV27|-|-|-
CASSTLGSTYEQYF
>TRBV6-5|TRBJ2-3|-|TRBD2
CASPGNLAGADTQYF
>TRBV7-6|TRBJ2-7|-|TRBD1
CASSFALDRYYEQYF
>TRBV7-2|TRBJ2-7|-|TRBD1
CASSTRRQGRVYEQYF
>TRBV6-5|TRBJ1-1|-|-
CASSETKNTEAFF